This TCR beta chain was retrieved from a study of blood T cell repertoires in COVID-19. Study in general: The origin of the acute and convalescent COVID-19 samples was the United States, Italy and Spain. PBMCs, B-cell-depleted T cells, or T cells provided the cDNA or gDNA that made up the material.

Only a few counts were recorded for this clone. The CDR3 runs to 17 residues. Germline V gene lookup returns CDR1 SGHVS and CDR2 FQNEAQ. Trimming pared 1 base from V and 3 bases from J, leaving 15 bases between. Methods used by the authors: Cell counts per sample came from amplifying reference gene primers. Clones were sequenced by immunoSEQ multiplex PCR, and TCRdb holds only the in-frame ones, with some missing. D and trimming were read from the DNA, whereas the V and J calls and clone size are those reported in that table. Found here are fewer than 200,000 clones, about four fifths of them singletons; the top ten hold 3% to 3.5%.

The chain has TRBV7-8 and TRBJ1-4, with D possibly being TRBD1 (5 bases). The receptor's source is a woman between 25 and 40 years old who had been exposed to COVID-19. The specimen sequenced was PBMCs or T cells enriched from blood (not recorded which). CDR3 DNA: TGTGCCAGCAGCTTAGTAAGGGGCGCCACCCCTAATGAAAAACTGTTTTTT. This sequence encodes CASSLVRGATPNEKLFF.